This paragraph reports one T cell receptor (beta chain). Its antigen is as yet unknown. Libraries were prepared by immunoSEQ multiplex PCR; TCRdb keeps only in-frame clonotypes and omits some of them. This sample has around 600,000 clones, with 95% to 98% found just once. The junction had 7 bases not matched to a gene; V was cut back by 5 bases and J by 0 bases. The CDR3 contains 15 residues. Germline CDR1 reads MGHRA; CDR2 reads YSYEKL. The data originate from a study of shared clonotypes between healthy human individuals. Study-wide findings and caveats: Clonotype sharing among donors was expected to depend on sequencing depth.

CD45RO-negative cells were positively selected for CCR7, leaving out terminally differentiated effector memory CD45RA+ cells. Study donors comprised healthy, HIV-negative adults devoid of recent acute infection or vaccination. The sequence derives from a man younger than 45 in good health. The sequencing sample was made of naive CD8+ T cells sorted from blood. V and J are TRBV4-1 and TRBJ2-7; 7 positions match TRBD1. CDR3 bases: TGCGCCAGCAGCTCACAAGGGGGCCTCTCCTACGAGCAGTACTTC. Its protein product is CASSSQGGLSYEQYF.